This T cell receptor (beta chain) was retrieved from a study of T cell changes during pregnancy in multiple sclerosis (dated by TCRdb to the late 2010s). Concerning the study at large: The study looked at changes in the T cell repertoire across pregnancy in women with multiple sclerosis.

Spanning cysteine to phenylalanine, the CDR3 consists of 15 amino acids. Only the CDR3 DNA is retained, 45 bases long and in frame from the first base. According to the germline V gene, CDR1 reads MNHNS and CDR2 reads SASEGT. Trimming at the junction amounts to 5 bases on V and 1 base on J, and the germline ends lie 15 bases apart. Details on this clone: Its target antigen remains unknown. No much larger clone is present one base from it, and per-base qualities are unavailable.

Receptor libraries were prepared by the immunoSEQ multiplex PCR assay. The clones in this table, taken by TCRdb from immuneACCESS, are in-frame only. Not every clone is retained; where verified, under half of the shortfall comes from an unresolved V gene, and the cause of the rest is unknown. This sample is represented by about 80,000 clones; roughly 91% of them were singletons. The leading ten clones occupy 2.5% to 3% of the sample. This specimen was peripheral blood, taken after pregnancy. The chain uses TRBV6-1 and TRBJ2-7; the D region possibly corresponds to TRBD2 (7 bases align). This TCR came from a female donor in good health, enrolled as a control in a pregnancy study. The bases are TGTGCCAGCAGTTCAGGGGAGGGTGCGTCCTACGAGCAGTACTTC. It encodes CASSSGEGASYEQYF.